Listed here are 28 T cell receptor beta chains from one sample, sequenced in a study of blood T cell repertoires in COVID-19 (dated by TCRdb to the early 2020s). Library method: the immunoSEQ multiplex PCR assay. The source is immuneACCESS, and TCRdb retained only in-frame sequences with V and J called. Part of the clones is not carried over; for the studies checked, unresolved V genes explain less than half of this, and the remainder is unexplained. The sample yields 120,000 or so clones; 70% to 90% were counted once. The ten largest clones add up to about 4% of the sample. Sequenced: peripheral blood. The receptor set was obtained from a woman aged 50 to 65 with acute or convalescent COVID-19.

The genes are TRBV30 and TRBJ1-2; D unresolved. Germline CDR1 is GTSNPN and CDR2 is SVGIG (reference sequence). This CDR3 spans 14 amino acids. V gave up 5 bases and J gave up 3 bases, with 16 bases separating them. The chain's CDR3 is CAWDLSDQDYGYTF. CDR3 coding DNA: TGTGCCTGGGACCTTTCTGATCAGGACTATGGCTACACCTTC. The whole variable domain, filled in from reference TRBV30 and TRBJ1-2, reads SQTIHQWPATLVQPVGSPLSLECTVEGTSNPNLYWYRQAAGRGLQLLFYSVGIGQISSEVPQNLSASRPQDRQFILSSKKLLLSDSGFYLCAWDLSDQDYGYTFGSGTRLTVV.

The chain employs TRBV2 and TRBJ2-2; no clear D. Germline V lookup: CDR1 SNHLY, CDR2 FYNNEI. V was shortened by 8 bases and J by 8 bases, with 9 bases between the two germline ends. The CDR3 is 11 amino acids. The CDR3 nucleotides are TGTGCCAGCGTTATCACTGGGGAGCTGTTTTTT. The encoded protein is CASVITGELFF.

This sequence joins TRBV5-3 and TRBJ1-1; a possible D gene is TRBD1 (5 bases). TRBV5-3 is an open reading frame whose function is uncertain. The CDR3 spans 13 residues. Deletions cut 1 base from V and 4 bases from J, with 8 bases between. The CDR3 here is CARSLQGGTEAFF. DNA for the CDR3: TGTGCCAGAAGCTTGCAGGGTGGCACTGAAGCTTTCTTT.

CDR3 sequence reads: CSGAKRPNTEAFF. CDR3 DNA sequence: TGCAGCGGGGCAAAGAGACCGAACACTGAAGCTTTCTTT. The chain recombines TRBV29-1 with TRBJ1-1; D is unresolved. V dropped 7 bases and J dropped 1 base, with 13 bases sitting between them. This CDR3 has 13 residues. Germline values: CDR1 SQVTM, CDR2 ANQGSEA. Combining the CDR3 with reference TRBV29-1 and TRBJ1-1 gives the whole variable domain SAVISQKPSRDICQRGTSLTIQCQVDSQVTMMFWYRQQPGQSLTLIATANQGSEATYESGFVIDKFPISRPNLTFSTLTVSNMSPEDSSIYLCSGAKRPNTEAFFGQGTRLTVV.

The chain links TRBV9 to TRBJ2-7; 10 bases are shared with TRBD1. The junction had 8 bases not matched to a gene; V was cut back by 3 bases and J by 2 bases. Germline assignment: CDR1 SGDLS and CDR2 YYNGEE. This CDR3 contains 16 residues. CDR3 in DNA: TGTGCCAGCAGCGCGTCCGGGACAGGGGCTACCTACGAGCAGTACTTC. It specifies CASSASGTGATYEQYF.

The V gene is TRBV9, the J gene TRBJ1-1; unclear D gene. This CDR3 has 15 amino acids. Trimming shortened V by 0 bases and J by 4 bases, and 13 bases separated the two germline ends. The germline gives CDR1 SGDLS, CDR2 YYNGEE. The CDR3 DNA follows: TGTGCCAGCAGCGTAGAGCCCGGGGAGGGCACTGAAGCTTTCTTT. This gives the protein CASSVEPGEGTEAFF.

The gene calls are TRBV9 and TRBJ1-1; no clear D. V lost 0 bases, J lost 8 bases, and 8 bases lay in between. Germline-derived CDR1 and CDR2 are SGDLS and YYNGEE. CDR3 length: 12 residues. The CDR3 reads CASSVVSGEAFF. CDR3 DNA: TGTGCCAGCAGCGTAGTTTCCGGGGAAGCTTTCTTT.

The chain combines TRBV25-1 with TRBJ2-2; 9 nucleotides agree with TRBD2. This CDR3 is 16 amino acids long. Germline CDR1 and CDR2: MGHDK and SYGVNS. V dropped 3 bases and J dropped 7; count of bases not matched to a gene: 9. CDR3 DNA: TGTGCCAGCAGTGACCCAGCGGGAGGCGATATCGGGGAGCTGTTTTTT. Its translation is CASSDPAGGDIGELFF.

The chain carries TRBV16 and TRBJ2-5, with 9 bases aligning to TRBD1. The V and J ends lost 0 bases and 5 bases, in that order; junction bases with no gene match: 4. Germline V gives CDR1 KGHSY, CDR2 FQNENV. The CDR3 loop spans 15 amino acids. The CDR3 nucleotides are TGTGCCAGCAGCCAATCGGGGGACAGGGCTGAGACCCAGTACTTC. Protein product: CASSQSGDRAETQYF.

The chain combines TRBV7-9 with TRBJ2-1; TRBD2 matches 8 bases. This CDR3 is built from 15 residues. Trimming removed 5 bases from V and 3 bases from J; junction bases left unmatched: 6. Looked up from germline, CDR1 is SEHNR and CDR2 is FQNEAQ (reference sequence). Written as DNA, the CDR3 is TGTGCCAGCAGCGTTAGCGGGGCTGGCTACAATGAGCAGTTCTTC. This sequence encodes CASSVSGAGYNEQFF.

The rearrangement joins TRBV9 to TRBJ2-1; D possibly corresponds to TRBD1 (6 bases). The ends were cut back, 3 bases at V and 8 bases at J, with 15 bases in the middle. The CDR3 extends over 14 amino acids. The germline V gene encodes CDR1 SGDLS and CDR2 YYNGEE. The CDR3 loop is CASSEDTGFDEQFF. The CDR3 DNA sequence: TGTGCCAGCAGCGAGGACACAGGGTTCGATGAGCAGTTCTTC.

The chain links TRBV24-1 to TRBJ2-3; TRBD2 might be the D (5 bases). Germline-derived CDR1 and CDR2 are KGHDR and SFDVKD. The CDR3 consists of 15 residues. The V end was cut by 2 bases, the J end by 4 bases, with 12 bases between. The CDR3 DNA reads as TGTGCCACCAGTGATTCCAGGCCGGGATCAGATACGCAGTATTTT. It encodes CATSDSRPGSDTQYF.

This clone was seen only once. The chain joins TRBV2 to TRBJ1-5; D not resolved. The V gene's germline CDR1 is SNHLY and CDR2 FYNNEI. Trimming stripped 7 bases from V and 0 bases from J, with 7 bases between. The CDR3 has 13 amino acids. The DNA of the CDR3 is TGTGCCAGCATGGGCGATAGCAATCAGCCCCAGCATTTT. It translates to CASMGDSNQPQHF. Full variable domain (outside the CDR3, taken from reference TRBV2 and TRBJ1-5): EPEVTQTPSHQVTQMGQEVILRCVPISNHLYFYWYRQILGQKVEFLVSFYNNEISEKSEIFDDQFSVERPDGSNFTLKIRSTKLEDSAMYFCASMGDSNQPQHFGDGTRLSIL.

The rearrangement joins TRBV7-3 to TRBJ2-1; 10 positions agree with TRBD1. Germline assignment: CDR1 SGHTA and CDR2 FQGTGA. The ends lost 3 bases at V and 5 bases at J; junction bases unmatched: 4. This CDR3 region has 15 residues. The CDR3 DNA follows: TGTGCCAGCAGCTTGGGGGACAGGGGTAACAATGAGCAGTTCTTC. It encodes CASSLGDRGNNEQFF.

The V gene is TRBV15, the J gene TRBJ1-1, with 10 bases lining up with TRBD1. Losses at the gene ends were 0 bases for V and 11 bases for J; bases not matched to a gene: 6. Germline lookup yields CDR1 LNHNV and CDR2 YYDKDF (reference sequence). The CDR3 length is 14 residues. This chain's CDR3 is CATSRDWDRGGAFF. In DNA, the CDR3 is TGTGCCACCAGCAGAGATTGGGACAGGGGAGGCGCTTTCTTT.

The chain carries TRBV7-9 and TRBJ2-3; 10 bases line up with TRBD2. Germline assignment: CDR1 SEHNR and CDR2 FQNEAQ (reference sequence). The CDR3 contains 15 residues. Trimming took 5 bases from V and 6 from J; bases not matched to a gene: 8. CDR3 sequence reads: CASSRAGGPDDTQYF. In DNA, the CDR3 is TGTGCCAGCAGCAGAGCGGGGGGGCCGGACGATACGCAGTATTTT.

The chain is built from TRBV18 and TRBJ2-3; 10 nucleotides align to TRBD2. In germline, CDR1 is KGHSH, CDR2 LQKENI. CDR3 size: 18 residues. V lost 0 bases to trimming and J lost 7 bases; unmatched junction nucleotides: 13. DNA for the CDR3: TGTGCCAGCTCACCACCGGCGTCTAGCGGGAGAGGGATGTATACGCAGTATTTT. It encodes CASSPPASSGRGMYTQYF. Drawing the rest from reference TRBV18 and TRBJ2-3, the complete variable domain is NAGVMQNPRHLVRRRGQEARLRCSPMKGHSHVYWYRQLPEEGLKFMVYLQKENIIDESGMPKERFSAEFPKEGPSILRIQQVVRGDSAAYFCASSPPASSGRGMYTQYFGPGTRLTVL.

The chain uses TRBV7-9 and TRBJ1-1; D is uncertain. The CDR3 length is 14 residues. The germline V gene has CDR1 SEHNR and CDR2 FQNEAQ (reference sequence). V lost 2 bases and J 3 bases, leaving 10 bases between the germline ends. The CDR3 bases are TGTGCCAGCAGCTTACAGGCCCTATACACTGAAGCTTTCTTT. The encoded protein is CASSLQALYTEAFF.

This clone occurred once. The gene calls are TRBV7-8 and TRBJ2-7; tentatively, D is TRBD1 (6 bases). Per germline, CDR1 SGHVS and CDR2 FQNEAQ. The CDR3 contains 13 residues. V gave up 5 bases and J gave up 4 bases, with 12 bases separating them. CDR3 sequence reads: CASSVGGQYEQYF. For the CDR3, the DNA is TGTGCCAGCAGCGTAGGGGGACAATACGAGCAGTACTTC.

The chain has TRBV2 and TRBJ1-1; 9 bases line up with TRBD1. Germline lookup yields CDR1 SNHLY and CDR2 FYNNEI. This CDR3 comprises 12 residues. Trimming cost V 8 bases and J 7 bases; bases outside gene matches: 5. Here the CDR3 DNA reads TGTGCCAGCCGGGGACAGGGACATGAAGCTTTCTTT. It codes for CASRGQGHEAFF.

The chain is built from TRBV5-1 and TRBJ2-2; 8 nucleotides agree with TRBD2. The ends lost 4 bases at V and 4 bases at J; junction bases unmatched: 9. The CDR3 is 16 amino acids. CDR1 SGHRS and CDR2 YFSETQ come from the germline V gene. The CDR3 DNA reads as TGCGCCAGCAGCGCCCCCGGGAGGGTAGCCACCGGGGAGCTGTTTTTT. Translated, it gives CASSAPGRVATGELFF.

This clone was observed a few times. The chain carries TRBV6-4 and TRBJ1-1, with D perhaps TRBD1 (5 bases). Germline values: CDR1 MRHNA, CDR2 SNTAGT. The CDR3 totals 16 residues. Between the trimmed V and J ends, which lost 5 bases and 0 bases, there was a span of 16 bases. In DNA, the CDR3 is TGTGCCAGCAGTCCCGGGGGGGACCGAATGAACACTGAAGCTTTCTTT. This codes for CASSPGGDRMNTEAFF.

The CDR3 bases are TGTGCCAGCAGTGTATCGACAGGAGGCGAGCAGTACTTC. It codes for CASSVSTGGEQYF. The chain combines TRBV25-1 with TRBJ2-7, with a possible D match to TRBD1 (6 bases). Trimming removed 4 bases from V and 6 bases from J, with 13 bases in between. The CDR3 totals 13 residues. Germline V lookup: CDR1 MGHDK, CDR2 SYGVNS.

The chain has TRBV30 and TRBJ1-2, with TRBD1 matching 7 bases. CDR1 GTSNPN and CDR2 SVGIG come from the germline V gene (reference sequence). The V and J ends lost 0 bases and 8 bases, in that order; junction bases with no gene match: 9. The CDR3 consists of 14 residues. The CDR3, as DNA: TGTGCCTGGAGTGTACGGCTGGGGACAGACGGCTACACCTTC. Its translation: CAWSVRLGTDGYTF.

This chain joins TRBV6-6 and TRBJ2-1; D is uncertain. V was trimmed by 6 bases and J by 9 bases, leaving 12 bases between them. Germline values: CDR1 MNHNY, CDR2 SVGAGI (reference sequence). This CDR3 is 12 amino acids long. This CDR3 reads CASSPQDGEQFF. As DNA, the CDR3 is TGTGCCAGCAGCCCCCAGGATGGTGAGCAGTTCTTC.

This sequence joins TRBV30 and TRBJ2-7, with a possible D match to TRBD2 (6 bases). The CDR3 has 14 residues. CDR1 is GTSNPN, CDR2 SVGIG, per germline (reference sequence). V was clipped by 3 bases and J by 1 base, with 13 bases between them. The CDR3 spells CAWSLGGSSYEQYF. For the CDR3, the DNA is TGTGCCTGGAGCCTCGGGGGATCATCCTACGAGCAGTACTTC.

The chain employs TRBV5-4 and TRBJ2-1; weak D call: TRBD2 (6 bases). Germline values: CDR1 SGHNT, CDR2 YYREEE (reference sequence). The CDR3 is 16 amino acids. V lost 0 bases to trimming and J lost 6 bases, with 16 bases between them. Here the CDR3 DNA reads TGTGCCAGCAGCTTGGGCGGGGCCTTGCTTCTCAATGAGCAGTTCTTC. It specifies CASSLGGALLLNEQFF. The entire variable domain, with the rest obtained from reference TRBV5-4 and TRBJ2-1, is as follows: ETGVTQSPTHLIKTRGQQVTLRCSSQSGHNTVSWYQQALGQGPQFIFQYYREEENGRGNFPPRFSGLQFPNYSSELNVNALELDDSALYLCASSLGGALLLNEQFFGPGTRLTVL.

The J gene is TRBJ2-1, the V gene TRBV7-8; 12 nucleotides line up with TRBD2. Losses at the gene ends were 6 bases for V and 0 bases for J; bases not matched to a gene: 6. The CDR3 length is 17 residues. Per the germline V gene, CDR1 is SGHVS and CDR2 is FQNEAQ. CDR3 DNA: TGTGCCAGCAGTCGGACTAGCGGGACGAGCTCCTACAATGAGCAGTTCTTC. Amino acid sequence: CASSRTSGTSSYNEQFF.